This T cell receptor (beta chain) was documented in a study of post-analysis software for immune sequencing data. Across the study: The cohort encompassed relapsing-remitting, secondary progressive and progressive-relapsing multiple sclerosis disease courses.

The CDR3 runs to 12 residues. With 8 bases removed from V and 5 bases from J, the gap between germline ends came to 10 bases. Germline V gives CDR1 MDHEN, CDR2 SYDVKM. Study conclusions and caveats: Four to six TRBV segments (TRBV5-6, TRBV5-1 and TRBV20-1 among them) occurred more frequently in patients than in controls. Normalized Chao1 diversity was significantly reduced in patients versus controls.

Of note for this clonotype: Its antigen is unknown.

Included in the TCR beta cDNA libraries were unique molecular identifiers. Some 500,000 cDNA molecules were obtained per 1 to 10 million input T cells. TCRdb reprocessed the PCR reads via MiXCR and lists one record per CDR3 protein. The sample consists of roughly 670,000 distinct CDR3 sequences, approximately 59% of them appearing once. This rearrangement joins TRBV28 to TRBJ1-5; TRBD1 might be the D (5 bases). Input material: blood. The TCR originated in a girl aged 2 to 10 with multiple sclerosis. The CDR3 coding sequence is TGTGCCAGCCAAGACAGCCATCAGCCCCAGCATTTT. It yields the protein CASQDSHQPQHF.